One sample yielded the 27 T cell receptor beta chains listed below, sequenced in a study of OX40 agonist ivuxolimab in advanced cancers. Using immunoSEQ multiplex PCR, the repertoire was profiled, and TCRdb retains in-frame clones only, with some absent. The sample records approximately 70,000 clones, 75% to 90% being singletons. The material sequenced was CD4+ or CD8+ T cells sorted from blood, taken in a trial of the OX40 agonist ivuxolimab. Every receptor here comes from an adult with an advanced solid tumor such as melanoma, head and neck, liver or kidney cancer.

This chain links TRBV6-5 with TRBJ2-6; no clear D gene. The CDR3 runs to 14 residues. The V end lost 6 bases, the J end lost 5 bases, and 11 bases lay between the germline ends. Germline V gene data show CDR1 as MNHEY and CDR2 as SVGAGI. The CDR3 sequence is CASSLNRWANVLTF. The CDR3, as DNA: TGTGCCAGCAGCCTGAATAGGTGGGCCAACGTCCTGACTTTC.

The V call is TRBV5-1, the J call TRBJ1-5, with 11 bases lining up with TRBD1. The CDR3 extends over 14 amino acids. The junction had 4 bases not matched to a gene; V was cut back by 5 bases and J by 6 bases. CDR1 and CDR2 from the germline V gene are SGHRS and YFSETQ. For the CDR3, the DNA is TGCGCCAGCAGTGTTGGGACAGGGGGTCAGCCCCAGCATTTT. Its protein is CASSVGTGGQPQHF.

The chain carries TRBV18 and TRBJ2-6; no reliable D call. The CDR3 is 16 amino acids. Germline values: CDR1 KGHSH, CDR2 LQKENI. The V and J ends lost 3 bases and 4 bases respectively, with 13 bases between them. The chain's CDR3 is CASSPELGAGANVLTF. DNA for the CDR3: TGTGCCAGCTCACCTGAACTGGGCGCGGGGGCCAACGTCCTGACTTTC.

This chain connects TRBV29-1 to TRBJ1-2; a weak D match, TRBD1 (5 bases). CDR1 and CDR2 (germline): SQVTM, ANQGSEA. V lost 7 bases and J 2 bases, leaving 20 bases between the germline ends. The CDR3 runs 15 residues. Here the CDR3 DNA reads TGCAGCGCCCCCGTAAGCGCAGGGAGCAACTATGGCTACACCTTC. It translates to CSAPVSAGSNYGYTF.

The chain recombines TRBV4-2 with TRBJ2-7, with a weak D call TRBD2 (5 bases). The CDR3 totals 13 residues. Trimming took 6 bases from V and 6 from J, leaving 15 bases between them. The germline CDR1 and CDR2 sequences are LGHNA and YNFKEQ. CDR3: CASSRERPGEQYF. CDR3 nucleotide sequence: TGTGCCAGCAGTAGGGAGCGGCCGGGCGAGCAGTACTTC.

The J gene is TRBJ1-6, the V gene TRBV7-9; TRBD1 agrees at 7 bases. Unmatched junction bases numbered 3, after V lost 4 bases and J lost 0 bases. Germline-derived CDR1 and CDR2 are SEHNR and FQNEAQ (reference sequence). This CDR3 has 16 residues. As DNA, the CDR3 is TGTGCCAGCAGCTCGCGGGACAGCTCCTATAATTCACCCCTCCACTTT. Translation: CASSSRDSSYNSPLHF.

Only a few counts were recorded for this clone. The V call is TRBV29-1, the J call TRBJ1-1; TRBD1 might be the D (6 bases). Germline-derived CDR1 and CDR2 are SQVTM and ANQGSEA. The CDR3 is 14 amino acids. Between the trimmed V and J ends, which lost 6 bases and 5 bases, there was a span of 19 bases. The CDR3 DNA reads as TGCAGCGTGTACGGGGGAACAGGGAAGACTGAAGCTTTCTTT. It specifies CSVYGGTGKTEAFF.

This sequence joins TRBV5-3 and TRBJ2-3; maybe TRBD2 (6 bases). TRBV5-3 is annotated as an ORF whose role is uncertain. This CDR3 comprises 15 residues. Trimming shortened V by 1 base and J by 6 bases, and 15 bases separated the two germline ends. The CDR3 DNA reads TGTGCCAGAAGCTTGTTTGGCCAGGCGGGGGATACGCAGTATTTT. Translated: CARSLFGQAGDTQYF.

This chain uses TRBV6-1 with TRBJ1-2; maybe TRBD1 (6 bases). The germline V gene encodes CDR1 MNHNS and CDR2 SASEGT. CDR3 size: 14 residues. The V gene lost 2 bases and the J gene lost 6 bases, with 13 bases spanning the gap. In DNA, the CDR3 is TGTGCCAGCAGTGAATCAGGGGTAGGGAATGGCTACACCTTC. Translated: CASSESGVGNGYTF.

This clone came up once. V is TRBV4-1 and J is TRBJ2-5; D may be TRBD1 (6 bases). CDR3 size: 15 residues. V lost 0 bases to trimming and J lost 4 bases, with 12 bases between them. CDR1 and CDR2 from the germline V gene are MGHRA and YSYEKL. CDR3 sequence (DNA): TGCGCCAGCAGCCAAGAACGTAGGGACACAGAGACCCAGTACTTC. This codes for CASSQERRDTETQYF.

The chain joins TRBV19 to TRBJ1-2; the D gene is possibly TRBD1 (5 bases). V lost 7 bases and J lost 6, with 18 bases in between. The CDR3 spans 14 residues. CDR1 and CDR2 (germline): LNHDA, SQIVND (reference sequence). This CDR3 reads CASKGRGEENGYTF. DNA of the CDR3: TGTGCCAGTAAGGGACGAGGGGAAGAAAATGGCTACACCTTC.

V usage is TRBV5-1 and J usage is TRBJ1-1; D remains ambiguous. Trimming removed 5 bases from V and 3 bases from J, with 20 bases in between. CDR1 is SGHRS, CDR2 YFSETQ, per germline. The CDR3 runs 16 residues. The CDR3 spells CASSTGPAKGHTEAFF. CDR3 DNA sequence: TGCGCCAGCAGTACCGGTCCAGCCAAAGGGCACACTGAAGCTTTCTTT.

The gene calls are TRBV10-2 and TRBJ1-4; D remains unclear. Trimming removed 3 bases from V and 7 bases from J, with 9 bases in between. The CDR3 consists of 13 residues. Germline-derived CDR1 and CDR2 are WSHSY and SAAADI. CDR3 amino acids: CASSDPVGEKLFF. Written as DNA, the CDR3 is TGCGCCAGCAGTGACCCCGTTGGTGAAAAACTGTTTTTT.

V usage is TRBV5-4 and J usage is TRBJ2-1; D gene ambiguous. This CDR3 region has 13 residues. The ends were cut back, 5 bases at V and 4 bases at J, with 10 bases in the middle. Germline CDR1 SGHNT, CDR2 YYREEE (reference sequence). The CDR3 loop reads CASSAPIYNEQFF. The CDR3 coding sequence is TGTGCCAGCAGTGCACCCATTTACAATGAGCAGTTCTTC.

The chain uses TRBV6-1 and TRBJ2-1; 7 bases match TRBD1. The CDR3 has 14 residues. Losses at the gene ends were 10 bases for V and 4 bases for J; bases not matched to a gene: 10. Per the germline V gene, CDR1 is MNHNS and CDR2 is SASEGT. CDR3 loop: CATRQGSLYNEQFF. The CDR3 region has the DNA TGTGCCACCAGACAGGGTAGCCTATACAATGAGCAGTTCTTC.

The rearrangement links TRBV9 to TRBJ2-5; TRBD1 agrees at 9 bases. V lost 4 bases to trimming and J lost 5 bases; unmatched junction nucleotides: 6. The V gene's germline CDR1 is SGDLS and CDR2 YYNGEE. The CDR3 length is 14 residues. For the CDR3, the DNA is TGTGCCAGCAGCTCCACAGGGGGCCGGGAGACCCAGTACTTC. As protein: CASSSTGGRETQYF. The whole variable domain, filled in from reference TRBV9 and TRBJ2-5, reads DSGVTQTPKHLITATGQRVTLRCSPRSGDLSVYWYQQSLDQGLQFLIQYYNGEERAKGNILERFSAQQFPDLHSELNLSSLELGDSALYFCASSSTGGRETQYFGPGTRLLVL.

This rearrangement joins TRBV23-1 to TRBJ1-6, with TRBD1 matching 9 bases. TRBV23-1 is annotated as an ORF whose role is uncertain. The CDR3 loop spans 17 amino acids. After removal of 6 bases from V and 0 bases from J, the junction contained 6 bases not matched to a gene. In DNA form, the CDR3 reads TGCGCCAGCAGACCTTGGACAGGGGTCTCCTATAATTCACCCCTCCACTTT. Residues: CASRPWTGVSYNSPLHF.

V is TRBV11-2 and J is TRBJ1-2; unclear D gene. V was shortened by 1 base and J by 8 bases, with 11 bases between the two germline ends. The CDR3 length is 13 residues. The germline V gene encodes CDR1 SGHAT and CDR2 FQNNGV. The CDR3 spells CASSLGWVFGYTF. For the CDR3, the DNA is TGTGCCAGCAGCTTAGGGTGGGTGTTCGGCTACACCTTC.

A note on this clone: Additional DNA sequences in this sample encode the identical CDR3. The rearrangement uses TRBV28 and TRBJ1-5, with D perhaps TRBD1 (6 bases). V was cut by 2 bases and J by 4 bases, with 9 bases left in between. The CDR3 loop spans 14 amino acids. Germline CDR1 reads MDHEN; CDR2 reads SYDVKM. This chain's CDR3 is CASSLVRGNQPQHF. CDR3 nucleotide sequence: TGTGCCAGCAGTTTAGTCAGGGGAAATCAGCCCCAGCATTTT.

The chain is built from TRBV7-9 and TRBJ1-2; 10 bases align to TRBD1. CDR1 and CDR2 from the germline V gene are SEHNR and FQNEAQ (reference sequence). This CDR3 has 18 amino acids. V trimming: 6 bases; J trimming: 7 bases; junction bases outside the gene matches: 20. The CDR3 DNA sequence: TGTGCCAGCAGTCGAACGGGCCGGGACAGGGGTCTAGGTTTTGGCTACACCTTC. Translation: CASSRTGRDRGLGFGYTF.

V is TRBV7-2 and J is TRBJ1-5; 7 nucleotides align to TRBD1. V was clipped by 4 bases and J by 0 bases; unmatched bases: 12. Germline CDR1 reads SGHTA; CDR2 reads FQGNSA. This CDR3 spans 18 amino acids. CDR3 residues: CASSSSQGGFFSNQPQHF. DNA of the CDR3: TGTGCCAGCAGCTCCTCGCAGGGGGGGTTTTTTAGCAATCAGCCCCAGCATTTT.

This sequence joins TRBV11-3 and TRBJ2-7; possible D gene TRBD1, 5 bases. The germline gives CDR1 SGHNT, CDR2 YENEEA. The CDR3 spans 16 residues. V was pared by 7 bases and J by 5 bases, with 24 bases between. In DNA, the CDR3 is TGTGCCAGCACTCCCAGCCAGGGTTTACCCCTCAACGAGCAGTACTTC. Translation gives CASTPSQGLPLNEQYF.

This chain joins TRBV2 and TRBJ1-5, with a possible D match to TRBD1 (6 bases). The CDR3 covers 15 residues. V lost 7 bases to trimming and J lost 6 bases, with 19 bases between them. Germline lookup yields CDR1 SNHLY and CDR2 FYNNEI. CDR3 protein: CASNEDSGVGQPQHF. The CDR3 nucleotides are TGTGCCAGCAACGAGGACAGCGGGGTTGGTCAGCCCCAGCATTTT.

The sample holds a few counts of this clone. The chain uses TRBV6-5 and TRBJ1-3, with D unresolved. V was shortened by 5 bases and J by 0 bases, with 11 bases between the two germline ends. Germline V CDR1 and CDR2: MNHEY, SVGAGI. CDR3 length equals 15 residues. The CDR3 loop reads CASSLTPFSGNTIYF. In DNA, the CDR3 is TGTGCCAGCAGTCTGACACCCTTCTCTGGAAACACCATATATTTT.

The chain links TRBV5-1 to TRBJ1-2, with D unresolved. The germline V gene has CDR1 SGHRS and CDR2 YFSETQ. Trimming took off 0 bases at V and 8 bases at J, with 8 bases between the two ends. The CDR3 has 12 amino acids. The CDR3 spells CASSLEGYGYTF. As DNA, the CDR3 is TGCGCCAGCAGCTTGGAGGGTTACGGCTACACCTTC. Together with reference TRBV5-1 and TRBJ1-2, the CDR3 gives the full variable domain: KAGVTQTPRYLIKTRGQQVTLSCSPISGHRSVSWYQQTPGQGLQFLFEYFSETQRNKGNFPGRFSGRQFSNSRSEMNVSTLELGDSALYLCASSLEGYGYTFGSGTRLTVV.

This sequence joins TRBV10-2 and TRBJ1-1; D is possibly TRBD1 (5 bases). Deletions cut 6 bases from V and 1 base from J, with 12 bases between. Per the germline V gene, CDR1 is WSHSY and CDR2 is SAAADI. The CDR3 loop spans 14 amino acids. For the CDR3, the DNA is TGCGCCAGCAGCCTGGGGCGGCAGAACACTGAAGCTTTCTTT. Amino acid sequence: CASSLGRQNTEAFF.

This chain connects TRBV4-2 to TRBJ1-1, with 7 bases lining up with TRBD1. Germline lookup yields CDR1 LGHNA and CDR2 YNFKEQ. The CDR3 has 13 residues. The J segment lost 8 bases and the V segment lost 3 bases, leaving 6 bases of the junction unmatched. CDR3 sequence (DNA): TGTGCCAGCAGCCACCTCAACAGGGGCGAAGCTTTCTTT. Its translation: CASSHLNRGEAFF.